Listed here are 7 T cell receptor beta chains from one sample, sequenced in a study of blood T cell repertoires in COVID-19. The protocol was immunoSEQ multiplex PCR, while the TCRdb copy is restricted to in-frame clones and leaves out a portion. In the table there are roughly 330,000 clones, approximately 88% of which are singletons. Sequenced sample: peripheral blood. These receptors originate from a man between 18 and 35 years old who had recovered from COVID-19.

The chain links TRBV5-1 to TRBJ1-1; D unclear. The CDR3 has 13 amino acids. Germline lookup yields CDR1 SGHRS and CDR2 YFSETQ. V was cut by 4 bases and J by 8 bases, with 15 bases left in between. CDR3 in amino acids: CASSEVPSKEAFF. The CDR3 nucleotides read TGCGCCAGCAGCGAAGTCCCCTCTAAGGAAGCTTTCTTT.

The chain has TRBV2 and TRBJ1-1; D not resolved. CDR3 length: 14 residues. Per the germline V gene, CDR1 is SNHLY and CDR2 is FYNNEI. With 4 bases removed from V and 4 bases from J, the gap between germline ends came to 13 bases. The CDR3 coding sequence is TGTGCCAGCAGTGCACGAGAGGGCCCCACTGAAGCTTTCTTT. Residues: CASSAREGPTEAFF.

The chain carries TRBV5-4 and TRBJ2-2; 9 nucleotides line up with TRBD1. Germline CDR1 is SGHNT and CDR2 is YYREEE (reference sequence). V shed 4 bases, J shed 0 bases, and the junction held 4 bases outside the gene matches. The CDR3 is 16 amino acids. The CDR3 coding sequence is TGTGCCAGCAGCCCCCGACAGGGGGCGAACACCGGGGAGCTGTTTTTT. It yields the protein CASSPRQGANTGELFF.

For the CDR3, the DNA is TGCGCCAGCAGCTTGATAGACTCGAACACTGAAGCTTTCTTT. This sequence encodes CASSLIDSNTEAFF. The gene calls are TRBV5-1 and TRBJ1-1; D ambiguous. Germline loops: CDR1 SGHRS, CDR2 YFSETQ. Trimming pared 1 base from V and 1 base from J, leaving 8 bases between. This CDR3 has 14 residues.

This chain links TRBV5-1 with TRBJ2-5; D is ambiguous. The CDR3 has 15 residues. Germline assignment: CDR1 SGHRS and CDR2 YFSETQ. V was pared by 0 bases and J by 2 bases, with 11 bases between. This chain's CDR3 is CASSLAAAVQETQYF. CDR3 bases: TGCGCCAGCAGCTTGGCCGCGGCGGTGCAAGAGACCCAGTACTTC.

This sequence joins TRBV19 and TRBJ1-2; 9 positions agree with TRBD1. V lost 7 bases to trimming and J lost 8 bases; unmatched junction nucleotides: 8. The CDR3 has 13 amino acids. Germline V gene data show CDR1 as LNHDA and CDR2 as SQIVND (reference sequence). CDR3 amino acids: CASNAQGAIGYTF. CDR3 bases: TGTGCCAGTAACGCACAGGGGGCTATAGGCTACACCTTC.

The chain couples TRBV18 to TRBJ1-2; no clear D gene. Trimming removed 1 base at V and 5 bases at J, with 14 bases between. Germline V gene sequence: CDR1 KGHSH, CDR2 LQKENI. The CDR3 length is 15 residues. The CDR3 DNA follows: TGTGCCAGCTCACCACGACAAGAACCCCTTTATGGCTACACCTTC. Its protein is CASSPRQEPLYGYTF.